This T cell receptor (beta chain) was observed in a study of OX40 agonist ivuxolimab in advanced cancers. The sample holds a few counts of this clone. V lost 3 bases and J lost 7; bases outside the gene matches: 15. The CDR3 has 17 amino acids. Germline CDR1 SGHRS, CDR2 YFSETQ. Sequencing was performed with immunoSEQ multiplex PCR; in TCRdb, only in-frame clones are kept and a portion is missing. The table includes more than 10,000 clones, more than 70% detected once. V gene TRBV5-1 combines with J gene TRBJ1-2; 10 nucleotides agree with TRBD1. The sample was CD4+ or CD8+ T cells sorted from blood, taken in a trial of the OX40 agonist ivuxolimab. This TCR came from an adult with an advanced solid tumor such as melanoma, head and neck, liver or kidney cancer. CDR3: CASSWVGGTGEGSGYTF. In DNA, the CDR3 is TGCGCCAGCAGCTGGGTCGGCGGGACAGGGGAAGGTAGTGGCTACACCTTC.